What follows is one TCR beta chain and its context. These data come from a study of OX40 agonist ivuxolimab in advanced cancers. Study at large: Cancers in dose escalation were hepatocellular, melanoma, renal cell and head and neck.

The CDR3 sequence is 14 residues long. Germline V CDR1 and CDR2: MNHEY, SMNVEV (reference sequence). The germline V and J ends were trimmed by 3 bases and 6 bases, with 14 bases remaining between them. The table came from immunoSEQ multiplex PCR; TCRdb's copy has only in-frame clones and leaves some out. The sample holds around 56,000 clones, around 86% seen once. The sequence was obtained from an adult with an advanced solid tumor such as melanoma, head and neck, liver or kidney cancer. The specimen comprised CD4+ or CD8+ T cells sorted from blood, sampled in a trial of the OX40 agonist ivuxolimab. The genes are TRBV27 and TRBJ1-2; D is ambiguous. The CDR3 DNA is TGTGCCAGCAGTTTCTCCCTTGGGAGGGATGGCTACACCTTC. It specifies CASSFSLGRDGYTF.